Sequencing of this TCR beta chain was carried out in a study of shared clonotypes between healthy human individuals (dated by TCRdb to 2019 to 2021). Turning to the overall study: A few men and two women, aged 18 to 49 years, made up the cohort. Per donor, three plates each were used for CD4 naive and CD4 memory, two for CD8 naive, and one for CD8 memory. To estimate repertoire size and how much clonotypes are shared between individuals, the study performed deep sequencing of blood TCR repertoires from about five healthy adults. To increase sequencing depth and limit assay-specific biases, TCR repertoire library preparation and sequencing were carried out by different laboratories using diverse techniques. Leukapheresis yielded between about 0.9 and 10 billion PBMCs per donor.

Points on this clone: Its antigen specificity is not known. No base-level quality is on record; no much larger clone is a single base apart.

Taken from cysteine to phenylalanine, the CDR3 has 19 residues. Here the CDR3 DNA is all that survives: 57 bases in frame from base 1. Via the germline V gene, CDR1 is ENHRY and CDR2 SYGVKD. V is cut back by 0 bases and J by 6 bases, with 15 bases in the junction unmatched. Using the deep immunoSEQ assay, TCR CDR3 regions were amplified from genomic DNA by multiplex PCR. Genomic DNA extracted from each cell subset was distributed evenly over all wells of several immunoSEQ 96-well plates, and each plate served as one replicate. For sorted subsets, around 200 ng genomic DNA, equal to about 30,000 T cell genomes, was loaded into each replicate PCR. The purified libraries were quantified using a Qubit 3.0 fluorometer, sized with a Bioanalyzer 2100, and then quantified again using the KAPA Library Quantification kit. A separate single-read 150-cycle Illumina NextSeq 550 flow cell was used to sequence each immunoSEQ 96-well plate. Under the source paper's analysis protocol: Because the immunoSEQ output held only junctional sequences and lacked quality scores, the filtering could not match the filtering applied to full-length reads. To assign V/J genes and CDR3, sequences were annotated against IMGT germline references using PyIR, a Python wrapper for IgBLAST v1.9. Any read was removed if the V/J assignment was weak (E-value above 1e-6), the CDR3 was missing, or the read contained stop codons, out-of-frame junctions, or ambiguous translated residues. V3J clonotypes were defined as sequences sharing an identical inferred V gene, J gene, and CDR3 amino acid sequence. The percentage overlap between two repertoires was calculated by dividing the number of shared unique clonotypes by the size of the smaller repertoire. RTK rarefaction, the Chao1 estimator, and Recon v2.1 estimates of unobserved clonotypes were used to assess repertoire richness. Generation probabilities were computed with OLGA for all TCRbeta clonotypes obtained by the gDNA method from several donors. As stored in TCRdb, this immuneACCESS dataset retains in-frame rearrangements with V and J assigned. A fraction of the clones does not appear; measured against another copy, unresolved V genes explain less than half of the discrepancy, and the remainder lacks a known reason. Clonal size and the V and J genes are those of that table, whereas D and trimming came from the DNA. The sample yields about 380,000 clones; approximately 96% were counted once. Approximately 0.32% of the sample comes from the top ten.

The donors were healthy, HIV-negative adults with no recently reported acute infections or vaccinations. Every donor was a Caucasian adult living in Nashville, Tennessee, USA. CD8 memory samples consisted of magnetically selected CD45RO+ cells combined with CCR7-negative CD45RA+ effector memory (TemRA) cells. Blood was collected by leukapheresis, and PBMCs were isolated by Ficoll-Histopaque density gradient centrifugation and then cryopreserved in liquid nitrogen vapor phase. Analytical flow cytometry was used to check the purity and quantity of each magnetically sorted T cell population. From each sorted fraction, genomic DNA was isolated and quantified by UV absorbance on a Nanodrop 2000c. Study-wide conclusions, independent of this receptor: Incomplete sequencing was indicated by rarefaction of sorted-subset datasets, despite the large sequencing depth. Sampling was restricted to blood, and TCR repertoires in tissues likely differ from the TCR repertoires found in blood. Across a few donors, approximately 5% of naive CD4, around 3.3% of naive CD8, around 2.5% of memory CD4, and roughly 0.4% of memory CD8 clonotypes were shared. Higher generation probabilities were observed for clonotypes shared by all four sorted-subset donors than for non-shared clonotypes. Based on pairwise subsampling, the degree of clonotype sharing among donors was expected to be affected by sequencing depth. Estimated clonotype richness was generally larger for naive than for memory subsets. Because the study included a small number of donors, the genetic and exposure-history diversity represented was limited.

The rearranged segments are TRBV10-3 and TRBJ2-1, with 9 junctional bases fitting TRBD1. This sequence originates from a man in his thirties or forties in good health. The specimen sequenced was memory CD8+ T cells sorted from blood. The intended sense of this specimen's cell subset or site label: CD45RO+ cells pooled with CCR7-negative TemRA cells. The sequence in DNA is TGTGCCATCAGTGAGTCACAGGGGGCAATGGGGGAGAGGGTCAATGAGCAGTTCTTC. Its amino acids are CAISESQGAMGERVNEQFF.